This is a list of T cell receptor beta chains from one sample in a study of PD-1 blockade in classical Hodgkin lymphoma. Data came from immunoSEQ multiplex PCR; TCRdb stores just in-frame clones and leaves some out. The data show around 19,000 clones, 73% seen once. The specimen comprised peripheral blood mononuclear cells (PBMCs), sampled before the second cycle of nivolumab. The source of these receptors is a human donor with classical Hodgkin lymphoma. The CDR3 runs from the conserved cysteine through the conserved F or W. The D gene is left open where the match is weak. Clone size is stated in some rows and not others, as once, few, many or a class when expanded.

>TRBJ1-5|TRBD1|-|TRBV19
CASSRGTENQPQHF
TGTGCCAGTAGTAGGGGGACAGAGAATCAGCCCCAGCATTTT
>TRBJ2-1|-|-|TRBV10-3
CAISDTGQSSYNEQFF
TGTGCCATCAGTGATACAGGACAGAGCTCCTACAATGAGCAGTTCTTC
>TRBJ2-5|-|-|TRBV20-1
CSAHGSKTQYF
TGCAGTGCTCACGGGAGTAAGACCCAGTACTTC
>TRBJ2-4|-|-|TRBV2
CASSYRVNLAKNIQYF
TGTGCCAGCAGTTACAGGGTCAATCTAGCCAAAAACATTCAGTACTTC
>TRBJ1-2|-|-|TRBV19
CASSIRQNNYGYTF
TGTGCCAGTAGTATACGACAGAATAACTATGGCTACACCTTC
>TRBJ1-2|-|few|TRBV11-2
CASAHLGISYGYTF
TGTGCCAGCGCCCATTTGGGTATTTCCTATGGCTACACCTTC
>TRBJ1-5|-|few|TRBV5-1
CASSLGVGNQPQHF
TGCGCCAGCAGCTTGGGGGTGGGCAATCAGCCCCAGCATTTT
>TRBJ2-3|-|-|TRBV11-2
CASTLNPTTDTQYF
TGTGCCAGCACCCTCAATCCCACCACAGATACGCAGTATTTT
>TRBJ2-2|-|-|TRBV6-5
CASQEWQDTGELFF
TGTGCCAGCCAGGAGTGGCAGGACACCGGGGAGCTGTTTTTT
>TRBJ1-2|-|few|TRBV5-1
CASRGSEFGYTF
TGCGCCAGCAGAGGCTCGGAATTTGGCTACACCTTC
>TRBJ2-2|TRBD2|-|TRBV18
CASSPGLAGVFGELFF
TGTGCCAGCTCACCCGGACTAGCGGGAGTGTTCGGGGAGCTGTTTTTT
>TRBJ2-1|-|-|TRBV9
CASSVEGGTVYNEQFF
TGTGCCAGCAGCGTAGAAGGGGGAACCGTCTACAATGAGCAGTTCTTC
>TRBJ2-3|TRBD2|-|TRBV15
CATLGTSGSWDTQYF
TGTGCCACCCTCGGGACTAGCGGGAGCTGGGATACGCAGTATTTT
>TRBJ1-1|-|-|TRBV6-1
CASSELGSMNTEAFF
TGTGCCAGCAGTGAATTGGGCAGTATGAACACTGAAGCTTTCTTT
>TRBJ1-5|-|once|TRBV15
CATSFPNQPQHF
TGTGCCACCAGCTTTCCCAATCAGCCCCAGCATTTT
>TRBJ2-2|TRBD1|-|TRBV6-5
CASSPEGTVPRELFF
TGTGCCAGCAGTCCGGAAGGGACAGTTCCCAGGGAGCTGTTTTTT
>TRBJ1-1|-|-|TRBV5-6
CASSSRQTISNTEAFF
TGTGCCAGCAGCTCTCGACAGACAATTTCCAACACTGAAGCTTTCTTT
>TRBJ1-5|-|-|TRBV7-2
CASNRNDPGQPQHF
TGTGCCAGCAACCGAAATGACCCCGGGCAGCCCCAGCATTTT
>TRBJ2-5|TRBD1|-|TRBV4-1
CASSLDQGVGETQYF
TGCGCCAGCAGCCTAGACCAGGGGGTCGGTGAGACCCAGTACTTC
>TRBJ1-1|TRBD1|-|TRBV5-1
CASSLARTGGGSTEAFF
TGCGCCAGCAGCTTGGCCCGGACAGGGGGTGGGAGCACTGAAGCTTTCTTT
>TRBJ2-1|TRBD1|few|TRBV6-1
CASSGQGWNEQFF
TGTGCCAGCAGTGGACAGGGGTGGAATGAGCAGTTCTTC
>TRBJ2-1|TRBD2|few|TRBV11-3
CASSLSGGYNEQFF
TGTGCCAGCAGCTTAAGCGGGGGATACAATGAGCAGTTCTTC
>TRBJ2-7|TRBD2|-|TRBV4-1
CASSQWAGGGEQYF
TGCGCCAGCAGCCAATGGGCGGGGGGCGGCGAGCAGTACTTC
>TRBJ1-4|TRBD1|few|TRBV5-6
CASSLAGTGGIIEKLFF
TGTGCCAGCAGCTTGGCGGGGACAGGGGGGATCATTGAAAAACTGTTTTTT
>TRBJ1-5|-|-|TRBV7-6
CASSLDGAASQPQHF
TGTGCCAGCAGCTTAGACGGGGCGGCCAGCCAGCCCCAGCATTTT
>TRBJ2-3|-|-|TRBV15
CATPQNGRCTDTQYF
TGTGCCACCCCCCAGAACGGGAGATGCACAGATACGCAGTATTTT
>TRBJ2-1|TRBD2|few|TRBV7-2
CASSLEGTSGRFYNEQFF
TGTGCCAGCAGCTTAGAGGGGACTAGCGGGAGGTTCTACAATGAGCAGTTCTTC
>TRBJ2-1|-|once|TRBV2
CATLRWVSPDNEQFF
TGTGCCACTTTACGGTGGGTATCCCCCGACAATGAGCAGTTCTTC
>TRBJ2-7|TRBD1|-|TRBV11-2
CASASQGAFEQYF
TGTGCCAGCGCCTCACAGGGGGCGTTCGAGCAGTACTTC
>TRBJ2-7|-|-|TRBV18
CASSPTGTSYEQYF
TGTGCCAGCTCACCCACAGGGACCTCCTACGAGCAGTACTTC
>TRBJ1-2|TRBD1|-|TRBV29-1
CSVEGQGAGGYTF
TGCAGCGTTGAAGGGCAGGGGGCGGGCGGCTACACCTTC
>TRBJ2-7|TRBD2|-|TRBV7-9
CASSFGTSGPSYEQYF
TGTGCCAGCAGCTTCGGGACTAGCGGGCCCTCGTACGAGCAGTACTTC
>TRBJ2-5|-|few|TRBV4-1
CASSQYRDPSNQETQYF
TGCGCCAGCAGCCAGTACCGGGACCCCAGTAATCAAGAGACCCAGTACTTC
>TRBJ2-1|TRBD1|-|TRBV5-8
CASSLGQGFVIHDEQFF
TGTGCCAGCAGCTTAGGACAGGGTTTCGTGATTCACGATGAGCAGTTCTTC
>TRBJ2-7|TRBD2|-|TRBV7-2
CASSLVPSGYYEQYF
TGTGCCAGCAGCTTAGTCCCTAGCGGATACTACGAGCAGTACTTC
>TRBJ2-1|-|-|TRBV18
CASSQGYNEQFF
TGTGCCAGCTCACAGGGTTACAATGAGCAGTTCTTC
>TRBJ2-1|TRBD1|-|TRBV19
CASSRTRGSYNEQFF
TGTGCCAGTAGTAGGACCAGGGGGTCCTACAATGAGCAGTTCTTC
>TRBJ2-7|-|-|TRBV7-9
CASSLGGADDEQYF
TGTGCCAGCAGCTTAGGAGGAGCGGACGACGAGCAGTACTTC
>TRBJ2-1|TRBD2|-|TRBV7-9
CASSPTPGLAGTYNEQFF
TGTGCCAGCAGCCCAACCCCCGGACTAGCGGGAACCTACAATGAGCAGTTCTTC
>TRBJ1-1|TRBD1|once|TRBV6-5
CASSSRDRWNTEAFF
TGTGCCAGCAGTTCGAGGGACAGGTGGAACACTGAAGCTTTCTTT
>TRBJ2-3|-|-|TRBV18
CASSPGFGTDTQYF
TGTGCCAGCTCACCCGGATTTGGAACAGATACGCAGTATTTT
>TRBJ2-3|TRBD1|-|TRBV10-3
CAISDRDRSTDTQYF
TGTGCCATCAGTGACCGGGACAGGTCCACAGATACGCAGTATTTT